These 20 T cell receptor beta chains originate from one sample sequenced in a study of blood T cell repertoires in COVID-19. Repertoires were generated with immunoSEQ multiplex PCR, while TCRdb's copy carries only in-frame clones and drops some. Altogether some 200,000 clones are present, roughly 76% being singletons, with the ten largest covering approximately 11%. Sequences were obtained from peripheral blood. Receptor source: a woman in her thirties or forties with COVID-19, enrolled during active disease.

V and J are TRBV5-1 and TRBJ2-1, with TRBD2 identical over 12 bases. CDR1 is SGHRS, CDR2 YFSETQ, per germline. Trimming took 4 bases from V and 5 from J; bases not matched to a gene: 16. The CDR3 has 19 amino acids. CDR3 protein: CASSPGLAGIQRKNNEQFF. In nucleotides, the CDR3 is TGCGCCAGCAGCCCAGGACTAGCGGGAATACAAAGGAAAAACAATGAGCAGTTCTTC.

This clone is a singleton in its sample. This chain uses TRBV19 with TRBJ2-5, with 12 bases identical to TRBD1. Germline V gene lookup returns CDR1 LNHDA and CDR2 SQIVND (reference sequence). This CDR3 spans 13 amino acids. The CDR3 sequence: CASRDRGLETQYF. In DNA form, the CDR3 reads TGTGCTAGCCGGGACAGGGGGCTGGAGACCCAGTACTTC.

The chain recombines TRBV10-2 with TRBJ1-1; D ambiguous. Between the trimmed V and J ends, which lost 3 bases and 5 bases, there was a span of 16 bases. The CDR3 consists of 15 residues. CDR1 is WSHSY, CDR2 SAAADI, per germline. Here the CDR3 DNA reads TGCGCCAGCAGTGATGCGGGTACTGAGAGAACTGAAGCTTTCTTT. Its protein product is CASSDAGTERTEAFF.

This chain joins TRBV30 and TRBJ2-7, with 7 nucleotides matching TRBD2. The CDR3 is 13 residues long. V gave up 0 bases and J gave up 7 bases; unmatched junction bases: 6. Germline V gives CDR1 GTSNPN, CDR2 SVGIG (reference sequence). CDR3 sequence: CAWSVQRGGEQYF. The CDR3 region has the DNA TGTGCCTGGAGTGTACAGAGGGGAGGGGAGCAGTACTTC.

The V call is TRBV29-1, the J call TRBJ2-1, with a tentative D call TRBD2 (7 bases). This CDR3 is 16 amino acids long. The germline V gene encodes CDR1 SQVTM and CDR2 ANQGSEA. The V end lost 4 bases, the J end lost 1 base, and 17 bases lay between the germline ends. CDR3 in amino acids: CSVVGGLAESYNEQFF. The CDR3 nucleotides read TGCAGCGTTGTGGGGGGCCTAGCGGAGTCCTACAATGAGCAGTTCTTC.

This clone was observed once. The J gene is TRBJ1-3, the V gene TRBV27; TRBD1 might be the D (5 bases). The V and J ends lost 8 bases and 0 bases respectively, with 11 bases between them. This CDR3 is 14 amino acids long. Germline CDR1 and CDR2: MNHEY and SMNVEV (reference sequence). CDR3 in DNA: TGTGCCAGCGGGGCCTTGAGCTCTGGAAACACCATATATTTT. It encodes CASGALSSGNTIYF.

This sequence joins TRBV7-6 and TRBJ1-5; TRBD1 is a possible D gene (6 bases). CDR1 and CDR2 (germline): SGHVS, FNYEAQ. The CDR3 is made up of 15 amino acids. Trimming stripped 4 bases from V and 0 bases from J, with 10 bases between. This CDR3 is CASSSGGASNQPQHF. In DNA, the CDR3 is TGTGCCAGCAGCTCCGGGGGGGCTAGCAATCAGCCCCAGCATTTT.

The gene calls are TRBV6-1 and TRBJ1-2; D is ambiguous. V was shortened by 2 bases and J by 7 bases, with 11 bases between the two germline ends. The germline V gene has CDR1 MNHNS and CDR2 SASEGT. This CDR3 contains 13 residues. The CDR3 DNA is TGTGCCAGCAGTGAAAGGAGGTACTTTGGCTACACCTTC. The encoded protein is CASSERRYFGYTF.

J is TRBJ2-7 and V is TRBV2; D unclear. Germline V CDR1 and CDR2: SNHLY, FYNNEI. Trimming took 5 bases from V and 2 from J, leaving 13 bases between them. This CDR3 region has 14 residues. CDR3: CASSYESIAYEQYF. The CDR3 DNA reads as TGTGCCAGCAGTTATGAGAGTATCGCCTACGAGCAGTACTTC.

The gene calls are TRBV7-2 and TRBJ1-4, with 8 bases identical to TRBD1. J gave up 4 bases and V 6 bases, and 7 bases lay outside the gene matches. Germline CDR1 reads SGHTA; CDR2 reads FQGNSA. The CDR3 length is 15 residues. CDR3 bases: TGTGCCAGCAGGTCGACAGGGGCCGTTAATGAAAAACTGTTTTTT. Protein: CASRSTGAVNEKLFF. Supplemented by reference TRBV7-2 and TRBJ1-4, the full variable domain reads GAGVSQSPSNKVTEKGKDVELRCDPISGHTALYWYRQSLGQGLEFLIYFQGNSAPDKSGLPSDRFSAERTGGSVSTLTIQRTQQEDSAVYLCASRSTGAVNEKLFFGSGTQLSVL.

The chain recombines TRBV11-2 with TRBJ2-7; 7 bases line up with TRBD1. This CDR3 is 14 amino acids long. The junction had 6 bases not matched to a gene; V was cut back by 3 bases and J by 4 bases. CDR1 and CDR2 from the germline V gene are SGHAT and FQNNGV. The CDR3: CASSLGQWGYEQYV. CDR3 nucleotide sequence: TGTGCCAGCAGCTTGGGACAGTGGGGATACGAGCAGTACGTC.

The chain employs TRBV5-4 and TRBJ2-3; 9 bases are a match to TRBD2. This CDR3 spans 15 amino acids. The V gene end was trimmed by 2 bases and the J gene end by 8 bases; junction bases not matched to a gene: 9. Looked up from germline, CDR1 is SGHNT and CDR2 is YYREEE (reference sequence). In DNA, the CDR3 is TGTGCCAGCAGCTTAGCTAGCGGGGACGTAAGTACGCAGTATTTT. It yields the protein CASSLASGDVSTQYF.

The chain has TRBV27 and TRBJ2-7; TRBD2 is a possible D gene (5 bases). This CDR3 has 14 amino acids. CDR1 MNHEY and CDR2 SMNVEV come from the germline V gene (reference sequence). Trimming left V 2 bases short and J 1 base short, with 9 bases between. The CDR3 reads CASSLAGPSYEQYF. CDR3 bases: TGTGCCAGCAGTTTAGCGGGCCCGTCCTACGAGCAGTACTTC.

The CDR3 bases are TGTGCCAGCAGCTTAAACTTCGAGACCCAGTACTTC. This translates into CASSLNFETQYF. The chain recombines TRBV7-2 with TRBJ2-5; no clear D. The CDR3 runs 12 residues. Germline CDR1 reads SGHTA; CDR2 reads FQGNSA. V lost 2 bases to trimming and J lost 5 bases, with 6 bases between them.

The chain employs TRBV19 and TRBJ2-7; possibly TRBD1 for D (6 bases). Germline CDR1 reads LNHDA; CDR2 reads SQIVND (reference sequence). The V end lost 3 bases, the J end lost 1 base, and 7 bases lay between the germline ends. This CDR3 is 13 amino acids long. In DNA form, the CDR3 reads TGTGCCAGTAGTATGACAGGATCCTACGAGCAGTACGTC. Translating it yields CASSMTGSYEQYV.

The chain combines TRBV18 with TRBJ2-3, with 8 bases identical to TRBD2. The CDR3 has 17 amino acids. CDR1 is KGHSH, CDR2 LQKENI, per germline. J was trimmed by 6 bases and V by 1 base; bases with no gene match: 12. The CDR3 nucleotides read TGTGCCAGCTCACCACTACCGACTAGCGCTGCCTCGGATACGCAGTATTTT. Protein product: CASSPLPTSAASDTQYF.

This chain uses TRBV5-8 with TRBJ2-3; perhaps TRBD1 as D (6 bases). The CDR3 runs to 15 residues. V was shortened by 1 base and J by 4 bases, with 13 bases between the two germline ends. The germline gives CDR1 SGHTS, CDR2 YDEGEE. The CDR3 protein is CASSLKGDRSDTQYF. The CDR3 DNA is TGTGCCAGCAGCTTGAAGGGAGACAGGTCAGATACGCAGTATTTT.

V gene TRBV5-1 combines with J gene TRBJ2-7; no reliable D call. CDR3 size: 14 residues. V lost 0 bases and J lost 3, with 10 bases in between. Germline CDR1 SGHRS, CDR2 YFSETQ. CDR3 loop: CASSLVSQYYEQYF. Written as DNA, the CDR3 is TGCGCCAGCAGCTTGGTTAGCCAGTACTACGAGCAGTACTTC.

The gene calls are TRBV9 and TRBJ2-3; possible D gene TRBD2, 5 bases. Germline assignment: CDR1 SGDLS and CDR2 YYNGEE. V lost 3 bases and J 3 bases, leaving 14 bases between the germline ends. The CDR3 is made up of 15 amino acids. The CDR3 DNA follows: TGTGCCAGCAGCGGCGGCAGAGGGCAGACAGATACGCAGTATTTT. Its protein is CASSGGRGQTDTQYF.

The rearrangement links TRBV5-4 to TRBJ2-3; no definite D call. Deletions cut 2 bases from V and 0 bases from J, with 13 bases between. Germline CDR1 is SGHNT and CDR2 is YYREEE (reference sequence). CDR3 length: 16 amino acids. The CDR3 is CASSFGSVPSTDTQYF. CDR3 DNA sequence: TGTGCCAGCAGCTTCGGGTCCGTCCCTAGCACAGATACGCAGTATTTT. The whole variable domain, remainder taken from reference TRBV5-4 and TRBJ2-3, is ETGVTQSPTHLIKTRGQQVTLRCSSQSGHNTVSWYQQALGQGPQFIFQYYREEENGRGNFPPRFSGLQFPNYSSELNVNALELDDSALYLCASSFGSVPSTDTQYFGPGTRLTVL.